The rows below give T cell receptor beta chains drawn from one sample of a study of T cell responses to AZD1222 COVID-19 vaccine. This table comes from immunoSEQ multiplex PCR, and its TCRdb copy is limited to in-frame clones, with some not included. The profile shows approximately 74,000 clones, roughly 90% of them singletons. The source was peripheral blood, collected on day 0 of AZD1222 vaccination. The receptors originated from an adult in good health. Each CDR3 is given with its conserved first and last residue. A D gene is named only where the DNA matches it firmly. Only some rows state a clone size, as once, few, many or a class for expanded clones.

d_call: NA; v_call: TRBV5-1; clone_size: NA; j_call: TRBJ2-2; cdr3_nt: TGCGCCAGCAGCCCGGAAGGGGGGCGAACCGGGGAGCTGTTTTTT; cdr3_aa: CASSPEGGRTGELFF
d_call: TRBD1; v_call: TRBV6-5; clone_size: NA; j_call: TRBJ2-5; cdr3_nt: TGTGCCAGTTCGGGTCGACAGGGCCAAGAGACCCAGTACTTC; cdr3_aa: CASSGRQGQETQYF
d_call: NA; v_call: TRBV30; clone_size: NA; j_call: TRBJ1-1; cdr3_nt: TGTGCCTGGGTGACACGTCTAAACACTGAAGCTTTCTTT; cdr3_aa: CAWVTRLNTEAFF
d_call: TRBD1; v_call: TRBV6-5; clone_size: NA; j_call: TRBJ2-1; cdr3_nt: TGTGCCAGCAGTCGAGCAGGGGGTAGCAACAATGAGCAGTTCTTC; cdr3_aa: CASSRAGGSNNEQFF
d_call: TRBD1; v_call: TRBV14; clone_size: NA; j_call: TRBJ1-4; cdr3_nt: TGTGCCAGCAGCCTACCCGGGACAGGGGGTGAAAAACTGTTTTTT; cdr3_aa: CASSLPGTGGEKLFF
d_call: NA; v_call: TRBV24-1; clone_size: NA; j_call: TRBJ2-7; cdr3_nt: TGTGCCACCAGTCAATTTGCCGGGGGAACCTACGAGCAGTACTTC; cdr3_aa: CATSQFAGGTYEQYF
d_call: NA; v_call: TRBV12-3/TRBV12-4; clone_size: once; j_call: TRBJ1-5; cdr3_nt: TGTGCCAGCAGAGGACATACCAATCAGCCCCAGCATTTT; cdr3_aa: CASRGHTNQPQHF
d_call: TRBD1; v_call: TRBV19; clone_size: NA; j_call: TRBJ1-2; cdr3_nt: TGTGCCAGTAGAGGACAGGGACGCTATGGCTACACCTTC; cdr3_aa: CASRGQGRYGYTF
d_call: NA; v_call: TRBV11-2; clone_size: NA; j_call: TRBJ1-3; cdr3_nt: TGTGCCAGCAGCGTGGAATCCTCTGGAAACACCATATATTTT; cdr3_aa: CASSVESSGNTIYF
d_call: NA; v_call: TRBV4-2; clone_size: NA; j_call: TRBJ1-4; cdr3_nt: TGTGCCAGCAGCCAAGGGACCGGGGTAGGCAAAACTAATGAAAAACTGTTTTTT; cdr3_aa: CASSQGTGVGKTNEKLFF
d_call: NA; v_call: TRBV29-1; clone_size: NA; j_call: TRBJ1-2; cdr3_nt: TGCAGCGTAAAAGACAGACCTGGGGACTATGGCTACACCTTC; cdr3_aa: CSVKDRPGDYGYTF
d_call: NA; v_call: TRBV7-2; clone_size: NA; j_call: TRBJ2-7; cdr3_nt: TGTGCCAGCGGGAGTTACTTAAGCTCCTACGAGCAGTACTTC; cdr3_aa: CASGSYLSSYEQYF
d_call: TRBD1; v_call: TRBV13; clone_size: once; j_call: TRBJ2-7; cdr3_nt: TGTGCCAGCAGCCCCGGGACAGGATACTACGAGCAGTACTTC; cdr3_aa: CASSPGTGYYEQYF
d_call: NA; v_call: TRBV6-5; clone_size: NA; j_call: TRBJ1-1; cdr3_nt: TGTGCCAGCAGTACCGACAGGTCCACTGAAGCTTTCTTT; cdr3_aa: CASSTDRSTEAFF
d_call: NA; v_call: TRBV4-1; clone_size: few; j_call: TRBJ1-3; cdr3_nt: TGCGCCAGCAGCCAAGCAGGGGCGTATGGAAACACCATATATTTT; cdr3_aa: CASSQAGAYGNTIYF
d_call: NA; v_call: TRBV7-3; clone_size: NA; j_call: TRBJ2-1; cdr3_nt: TGTGCCAGCAGCTTGGGGACACAACCCTTGGAGCAGTTCTTC; cdr3_aa: CASSLGTQPLEQFF
d_call: TRBD1; v_call: TRBV7-9; clone_size: NA; j_call: TRBJ1-1; cdr3_nt: TGTGCCAGCAGCTTAGTCCAGGGGGCGGACACTGAAGCTTTCTTT; cdr3_aa: CASSLVQGADTEAFF
d_call: NA; v_call: TRBV6-5; clone_size: NA; j_call: TRBJ1-4; cdr3_nt: TGTGCCAGCAGTTACTCCTGGACCAATTCGGAAAAACTGTTTTTT; cdr3_aa: CASSYSWTNSEKLFF
d_call: TRBD1; v_call: TRBV18; clone_size: NA; j_call: TRBJ2-7; cdr3_nt: TGTGCCAGCTCACCACCGGTAGAGGGGGCTCTACGCGGGCAGTACTTC; cdr3_aa: CASSPPVEGALRGQYF
d_call: NA; v_call: TRBV7-2; clone_size: NA; j_call: TRBJ1-2; cdr3_nt: TGTGCCAGCAGCTCTTCCGGGACGGATAACTATGGCTACACCTTC; cdr3_aa: CASSSSGTDNYGYTF
d_call: TRBD2; v_call: TRBV5-4; clone_size: NA; j_call: TRBJ2-1; cdr3_nt: TGTGCCAGCAGCCGGCCGGGACTAGGGGGGGGCGAGCAGTTCTTC; cdr3_aa: CASSRPGLGGGEQFF
d_call: NA; v_call: TRBV7-3; clone_size: NA; j_call: TRBJ1-1; cdr3_nt: TGTGCCAGCAGCTCCACAGGGAGTGAAGCTTTCTTT; cdr3_aa: CASSSTGSEAFF
d_call: NA; v_call: TRBV6-5; clone_size: once; j_call: TRBJ1-1; cdr3_nt: TGTGCCAGCAGGACGGTGAACACTGAAGCTTTCTTT; cdr3_aa: CASRTVNTEAFF
d_call: NA; v_call: TRBV6-4; clone_size: NA; j_call: TRBJ2-1; cdr3_nt: TGTGCCAGCAGCGCTCGGGGGGCCATGGATACTGAGCAGTTCTTC; cdr3_aa: CASSARGAMDTEQFF
d_call: NA; v_call: TRBV9; clone_size: NA; j_call: TRBJ2-2; cdr3_nt: TGTGCCAGCAGCGTGGCGGATCCCGGGGAGCTGTTTTTT; cdr3_aa: CASSVADPGELFF
d_call: NA; v_call: TRBV18; clone_size: NA; j_call: TRBJ1-1; cdr3_nt: TGTGCCAGCTCACCACCGGGGGTGGACACTGAAGCTTTCTTT; cdr3_aa: CASSPPGVDTEAFF
d_call: NA; v_call: TRBV11-3; clone_size: NA; j_call: TRBJ1-1; cdr3_nt: TGTGCCAGCAGCTTAGGTAGCCAGAACACTGAAGCTTTCTTT; cdr3_aa: CASSLGSQNTEAFF
d_call: TRBD1; v_call: TRBV2; clone_size: NA; j_call: TRBJ1-3; cdr3_nt: TGTGGGGGACAGGCGAGTCCTGGAAACACCATATATTTT; cdr3_aa: CGGQASPGNTIYF
d_call: NA; v_call: TRBV5-6; clone_size: NA; j_call: TRBJ1-1; cdr3_nt: TGTGCCAGCAGCCCTGACGGGAACACTGAAGCTTTCTTT; cdr3_aa: CASSPDGNTEAFF
d_call: TRBD1; v_call: TRBV10-2; clone_size: NA; j_call: TRBJ1-1; cdr3_nt: TGCGCCAGCAGTACTAACCGGGACAGGGTACAAGCTTTCTTT; cdr3_aa: CASSTNRDRVQAFF
d_call: NA; v_call: TRBV2; clone_size: NA; j_call: TRBJ1-5; cdr3_nt: TGTGCCAGCAGTGAAGGTTTAAATCAGCCCCAGCATTTT; cdr3_aa: CASSEGLNQPQHF
d_call: TRBD2; v_call: TRBV9; clone_size: NA; j_call: TRBJ2-5; cdr3_nt: TGTGCCAGCAGCCCTAGGGGACTAGCGGGGGGAGCGGAGACCCAGTACTTC; cdr3_aa: CASSPRGLAGGAETQYF
d_call: TRBD1; v_call: TRBV30; clone_size: NA; j_call: TRBJ1-6; cdr3_nt: TGTGCCTGGAGTTCGGGACAGCTATATAATTCACCCCTCCACTTT; cdr3_aa: CAWSSGQLYNSPLHF
d_call: NA; v_call: TRBV6-1; clone_size: NA; j_call: TRBJ2-1; cdr3_nt: TGTGCCAGCAGTGAAACACGGCCTCGGCAGTTCTTC; cdr3_aa: CASSETRPRQFF
d_call: NA; v_call: TRBV19; clone_size: NA; j_call: TRBJ2-7; cdr3_nt: TGTGCCAGTAGAGGAGCAGACTACGAGCAGTACTTC; cdr3_aa: CASRGADYEQYF